One sample yielded the 9 T cell receptor beta chains listed below, sequenced in a study of T cell repertoires in cytomegalovirus infection. TCRdb reprocessed the reads with MiXCR, giving one entry per CDR3 protein. The sample has approximately 730,000 distinct CDR3 sequences; around a third are singletons. These receptors have no identified antigens. The input for sequencing was cultured PBMCs, taken from culture after CMV antigen stimulation. The source is a human donor in good health (CMV status not recorded). Some clones in this sample may be carry-over from other donors' samples.

This clonotype was seen only a few times. The rearrangement links TRBV7-6 to TRBJ2-5; D possibly corresponds to TRBD2 (6 bases). The CDR3 loop spans 14 amino acids. V lost 4 bases and J lost 4, with 13 bases in between. Per the germline V gene, CDR1 is SGHVS and CDR2 is FNYEAQ. This CDR3 reads CASSSQGGGETQYF. CDR3 DNA sequence: TGTGCCAGCAGCTCCCAGGGAGGAGGAGAGACCCAGTACTTC.

This clonotype occurred many times. The chain is built from TRBV7-9 and TRBJ1-5; no firm D call. V shed 5 bases and J shed 3 bases, with 20 bases lying between them. Germline lookup yields CDR1 SEHNR and CDR2 FQNEAQ (reference sequence). The CDR3 spans 17 residues. CDR3 region: CASSPGRGGGNNQPQHF. The DNA of the CDR3 is TGTGCCAGCAGCCCCGGGCGGGGAGGAGGTAACAATCAGCCCCAGCATTTT.

The J gene is TRBJ1-2, the V gene TRBV25-1; 10 bases fit TRBD1. V shed 4 bases and J 8 bases; nucleotides not matched to a gene: 4. The length of the CDR3 is 13 residues. Germline V CDR1 and CDR2: MGHDK, SYGVNS. Written as DNA, the CDR3 is TGTGCCAGCAGTGGTGGGGACAGGGGAGGCTACACCTTC. Translation: CASSGGDRGGYTF.

The sample holds a few counts of this clonotype. The chain links TRBV6-2 or TRBV6-3 to TRBJ2-7; D is perhaps TRBD1 or TRBD2 (5 bases each). Trimming stripped 2 bases from V and 5 bases from J, with 19 bases between. The CDR3 extends over 16 amino acids. In germline, CDR1 is MNHEY, CDR2 SVGEGT. CDR3 residues: CASSYLPGPPGNEQYF. CDR3 bases: TGTGCCAGCAGTTACCTACCGGGACCTCCCGGGAACGAGCAGTACTTC.

This clonotype was counted many times. Here the CDR3 DNA reads TGTGCCAGCAGCTTAATTGGAGCCCCACAGCCCCAGCATTTT. Amino acid sequence: CASSLIGAPQPQHF. V gene TRBV7-2 combines with J gene TRBJ1-5; D is unclear. The V gene lost 2 bases and the J gene lost 7 bases, with 12 bases spanning the gap. Per germline, CDR1 SGHTA and CDR2 FQGNSA. The CDR3 covers 14 residues.

The chain has TRBV10-3 and TRBJ1-2; weak D call: TRBD1 (5 bases). The CDR3 is made up of 15 amino acids. Trimming took off 3 bases at V and 2 bases at J, with 13 bases between the two ends. Germline lookup yields CDR1 ENHRY and CDR2 SYGVKD. The CDR3 DNA reads as TGTGCCATCAGTGATGGGGCAGGAGCGAACTATGGCTACACCTTC. The encoded protein is CAISDGAGANYGYTF.

The J gene is TRBJ2-3, the V gene TRBV15, with D hard to call. The CDR3 covers 12 residues. Trimming removed 5 bases at V and 7 bases at J, with 10 bases between. The V gene's germline CDR1 is LNHNV and CDR2 YYDKDF (reference sequence). CDR3 loop: CATSPRRHTQYF. In nucleotides, the CDR3 is TGTGCCACCAGCCCAAGACGGCATACGCAGTATTTT.

The genes are TRBV20-1 and TRBJ2-4, with 7 bases fitting TRBD1. V gave up 3 bases and J gave up 1 base; unmatched junction bases: 3. Looked up from germline, CDR1 is DFQATT and CDR2 is SNEGSKA (reference sequence). There are 14 residues in the CDR3. The CDR3 sequence: CSARKDRAKNIQYF. The DNA for the CDR3 is TGCAGTGCTAGGAAGGACAGGGCCAAAAACATTCAGTACTTC.

The rearrangement links TRBV28 to TRBJ2-1, with D tentatively TRBD2 (5 bases). The V gene's germline CDR1 is MDHEN and CDR2 SYDVKM. The CDR3 spans 13 residues. V lost 2 bases to trimming and J lost 7 bases, with 9 bases between them. CDR3 in DNA: TGTGCCAGCAGTTTAGAGGGCCGTAATGAGCAGTTCTTC. It specifies CASSLEGRNEQFF.